This T cell receptor beta chain stems from a study of breast tumors, draining lymph nodes, adjacent tissues. Findings and limits, study-wide: Data fit most tumor T cells coming from lymph node, expanding in tumor. Tumor and nontumor repertoires were significantly more similar in luminal-like than in basal-like breast cancer. Tumors had less TCR diversity than lymph nodes, more than nontumor tissue.

The ends were cut back, 5 bases at V and 5 bases at J, with 10 bases in the middle. This CDR3 comprises 13 residues. Per germline, CDR1 MNHEY and CDR2 SVGEGT. TCRdb passed the multiplex PCR reads through MiXCR, listing each CDR3 protein once. The sample carries around 190,000 distinct CDR3 sequences, around a third recorded once. Samples came from axillary lymph nodes draining the breast cancer. This clonotype was recorded a few times. Its target is not known. This TCR came from a female donor with breast cancer. Some clones in this sample may be carry-over from other donors' samples. Sequencing used axillary lymph node tissue. This chain links TRBV6-2 or TRBV6-3 with TRBJ1-5; D is unresolved. CDR3: CASSEWVYQPQHF. CDR3 coding DNA: TGTGCCAGCAGTGAATGGGTATATCAGCCCCAGCATTTT.